These 23 T cell receptor beta chains share one sample of origin, sequenced in a study of blood T cell repertoires in COVID-19 (dated by TCRdb to 2018 to 2021). Library generation was performed with the immunoSEQ multiplex PCR assay. TCRdb's version of the immuneACCESS table is confined to in-frame rearrangements and falls short of the full clone set. An unresolved V gene accounts for under half of the shortfall where checked; the remainder is of unknown origin. Within this sample are 540,000 or so clones, with 85% to 90% of them counted one time only. The ten biggest clones cover 7.8% of the sample. Sequenced material: peripheral blood. The source is a woman between 45 and 60 years old with COVID-19, enrolled during active disease.

This chain uses TRBV5-8 with TRBJ1-5; D is undetermined. Germline values: CDR1 SGHTS, CDR2 YDEGEE. Trimming stripped 6 bases from V and 4 bases from J, with 23 bases between. CDR3 length: 17 amino acids. The CDR3 here is CASIVERSNYGNQPQHF. The CDR3 coding sequence is TGTGCCAGCATCGTCGAGAGGTCTAATTACGGAAATCAGCCCCAGCATTTT. The full variable domain, rest sourced from reference TRBV5-8 and TRBJ1-5, is EAGVTQSPTHLIKTRGQQATLRCSPISGHTSVYWYQQALGLGLQFLLWYDEGEERNRGNFPPRFSGRQFPNYSSELNVNALELEDSALYLCASIVERSNYGNQPQHFGDGTRLSIL.

This clone was seen only once. V usage is TRBV15 and J usage is TRBJ1-4, with no clear D. The CDR3 has 13 residues. The germline V and J ends were trimmed by 0 bases and 4 bases, with 3 bases remaining between them. Germline lookup yields CDR1 LNHNV and CDR2 YYDKDF (reference sequence). For the CDR3, the DNA is TGTGCCACCAGCAGAGACAGTAATGAAAAACTGTTTTTT. Residues: CATSRDSNEKLFF.

The chain employs TRBV5-1 and TRBJ1-1, with a tentative D call TRBD1 (6 bases). Looked up from germline, CDR1 is SGHRS and CDR2 is YFSETQ. This CDR3 contains 17 residues. V dropped 0 bases and J dropped 1 base, with 16 bases sitting between them. The CDR3 loop is CASSLAPLQGGNTEAFF. The CDR3 DNA reads TGCGCCAGCAGCTTGGCCCCGTTACAGGGCGGGAACACTGAAGCTTTCTTT.

The chain joins TRBV19 to TRBJ1-4; D is ambiguous. CDR3 length: 12 residues. V lost 5 bases and J 5 bases, leaving 6 bases between the germline ends. Per the germline V gene, CDR1 is LNHDA and CDR2 is SQIVND (reference sequence). The CDR3 sequence is CASSFQNEKLFF. CDR3 nucleotides: TGTGCCAGTAGTTTTCAAAATGAAAAACTGTTTTTT. The variable domain in full, completed from reference TRBV19 and TRBJ1-4, reads DGGITQSPKYLFRKEGQNVTLSCEQNLNHDAMYWYRQDPGQGLRLIYYSQIVNDFQKGDIAEGYSVSREKKESFPLTVTSAQKNPTAFYLCASSFQNEKLFFGSGTQLSVL.

The chain has TRBV5-6 and TRBJ2-5; D possibly corresponds to TRBD1 (5 bases). CDR3 length: 14 amino acids. V was cut by 4 bases and J by 0 bases, with 10 bases left in between. Germline V lookup: CDR1 SGHDT, CDR2 YYEEEE. DNA of the CDR3: TGTGCCAGCAGCCCAACAGGCAACCAAGAGACCCAGTACTTC. Amino acid sequence: CASSPTGNQETQYF.

The rearrangement links TRBV3-1 (or the pseudogene TRBV3-2) to TRBJ2-7; 7 nucleotides align to TRBD1. This CDR3 has 14 residues. With 2 bases clipped from V and 6 bases from J, the junction kept 7 bases outside the gene matches. CDR1 and CDR2 from the germline V gene are LGHDT and YNNKEL (reference sequence). CDR3: CASSQSDRLGEQYF. The CDR3 DNA follows: TGTGCCAGCAGCCAATCGGACAGGTTGGGCGAGCAGTACTTC.

The rearrangement joins TRBV10-1 to TRBJ2-1; 7 bases fit TRBD1. The germline gives CDR1 WNHNN, CDR2 SYGVQD (reference sequence). Losses at the gene ends were 5 bases for V and 1 base for J; bases not matched to a gene: 8. The CDR3 spans 16 residues. For the CDR3, the DNA is TGCGCCAGCAGTACTGACAGGGAAAGGTCCTACAATGAGCAGTTCTTC. Encoded protein: CASSTDRERSYNEQFF.

This chain joins TRBV12-5 and TRBJ2-7; TRBD2 is a possible D gene (5 bases). CDR1 LGHNT and CDR2 FRNRAP come from the germline V gene. The V gene lost 0 bases and the J gene lost 0 bases, with 21 bases spanning the gap. The CDR3 runs 19 residues. In nucleotides, the CDR3 is TGTGCTAGTGGTTTGGTAAGAAGAGGGTTGGGTCCTAGCTCCTACGAGCAGTACTTC. Its translation: CASGLVRRGLGPSSYEQYF. Complete variable domain (other parts from reference TRBV12-5 and TRBJ2-7): DARVTQTPRHKVTEMGQEVTMRCQPILGHNTVFWYRQTMMQGLELLAYFRNRAPLDDSGMPKDRFSAEMPDATLATLKIQPSEPRDSAVYFCASGLVRRGLGPSSYEQYFGPGTRLTVT.

This chain connects TRBV9 to TRBJ2-1, with 13 positions matching TRBD2. V trimming: 4 bases; J trimming: 7 bases; junction bases outside the gene matches: 5. The CDR3 contains 15 residues. The germline V gene encodes CDR1 SGDLS and CDR2 YYNGEE. CDR3 sequence: CASSLGLAGLNEQFF. The CDR3 DNA reads TGTGCCAGCAGCTTGGGACTAGCGGGGTTAAATGAGCAGTTCTTC.

This chain connects TRBV5-4 to TRBJ2-1, with 8 bases lining up with TRBD2. J gave up 6 bases and V 4 bases, and 6 bases lay outside the gene matches. The CDR3 contains 14 residues. Germline CDR1 and CDR2: SGHNT and YYREEE (reference sequence). DNA for the CDR3: TGTGCCAGCAGCCCGGGGGGGTTGGGCAATGAGCAGTTCTTC. As protein: CASSPGGLGNEQFF. Supplemented by reference TRBV5-4 and TRBJ2-1, the full variable domain reads ETGVTQSPTHLIKTRGQQVTLRCSSQSGHNTVSWYQQALGQGPQFIFQYYREEENGRGNFPPRFSGLQFPNYSSELNVNALELDDSALYLCASSPGGLGNEQFFGPGTRLTVL.

The chain recombines TRBV29-1 with TRBJ2-3; a weak D match, TRBD2 (6 bases). The CDR3 runs to 17 residues. Trimming removed 0 bases at V and 0 bases at J, with 16 bases between. Germline lookup yields CDR1 SQVTM and CDR2 ANQGSEA. The DNA of the CDR3 is TGCAGCGTTGAAGATCTAACCTATGGGACTAGCACAGATACGCAGTATTTT. It translates to CSVEDLTYGTSTDTQYF.

This clone occurred a few times. The rearrangement joins TRBV19 to TRBJ1-5; 8 bases are a match to TRBD1. CDR1 is LNHDA and CDR2 is SQIVND in the germline V gene (reference sequence). The CDR3 loop spans 15 amino acids. J lost 2 bases, V lost 3 bases, and 3 bases had no gene match. This CDR3 reads CASSMDREGNQPQHF. CDR3 in DNA: TGTGCCAGTAGTATGGACAGGGAGGGCAATCAGCCCCAGCATTTT.

The chain couples TRBV29-1 to TRBJ1-3; 8 nucleotides agree with TRBD1. The CDR3 spans 13 residues. Trimming cost V 7 bases and J 3 bases; bases outside gene matches: 5. Per germline, CDR1 SQVTM and CDR2 ANQGSEA. In DNA, the CDR3 is TGCAGCGCTACCGGGACAGGTGGAAACACCATATATTTT. This codes for CSATGTGGNTIYF.

This rearrangement joins TRBV10-3 to TRBJ2-6; D might be TRBD2 (5 bases). Germline V lookup: CDR1 ENHRY, CDR2 SYGVKD. This CDR3 spans 16 amino acids. Trimming left V 2 bases short and J 1 base short, with 9 bases between. As DNA, the CDR3 is TGTGCCATCAGTGAGGGAGCGGTTTCTGGGGCCAACGTCCTGACTTTC. Amino acid sequence: CAISEGAVSGANVLTF.

The table lists this clone with a count of one. The CDR3 spells CATRRGDQPQHF. The CDR3 DNA follows: TGTGCCACCCGACGGGGAGATCAGCCCCAGCATTTT. This chain links TRBV15 with TRBJ1-5; D call uncertain. This CDR3 region has 12 residues. Germline V gene lookup returns CDR1 LNHNV and CDR2 YYDKDF (reference sequence). Trimming removed 8 bases from V and 5 bases from J, with 10 bases in between. Combining the CDR3 with reference TRBV15 and TRBJ1-5 gives the whole variable domain DAMVIQNPRYQVTQFGKPVTLSCSQTLNHNVMYWYQQKSSQAPKLLFHYYDKDFNNEADTPDNFQSRRPNTSFCFLDIRSPGLGDTAMYLCATRRGDQPQHFGDGTRLSIL.

The rearrangement links TRBV7-9 to TRBJ1-2; unclear D gene. V lost 2 bases and J lost 5, with 6 bases in between. The CDR3 totals 12 residues. The germline V gene encodes CDR1 SEHNR and CDR2 FQNEAQ (reference sequence). CDR3 residues: CASSLNPYGYTF. The DNA of the CDR3 is TGTGCCAGCAGCTTAAATCCTTATGGCTACACCTTC.

The chain carries TRBV3-1 (or the pseudogene TRBV3-2) and TRBJ1-4, with 8 nucleotides matching TRBD1. CDR3 size: 17 residues. V lost 0 bases, J lost 8 bases, and 11 bases stayed unmatched. Looked up from germline, CDR1 is LGHDT and CDR2 is YNNKEL (reference sequence). CDR3 DNA: TGTGCCAGCAGCCAAGAACTTGGTACAGGGGGAAAAGAAAAACTGTTTTTT. Protein product: CASSQELGTGGKEKLFF.

This clone appeared once. The V and J genes are TRBV11-2 and TRBJ2-6; D gene unclear. Between the trimmed V and J ends, which lost 8 bases and 1 base, there was a span of 6 bases. The CDR3 extends over 13 amino acids. The V gene's germline CDR1 is SGHAT and CDR2 FQNNGV. The DNA for the CDR3 is TGTGCCAGCGGCCTTTCTGGGGCCAACGTCCTGACTTTC. Translation: CASGLSGANVLTF.

V usage is TRBV5-3 and J usage is TRBJ1-5; D is perhaps TRBD1 (6 bases). TRBV5-3 is given ORF status, its function remaining uncertain. The CDR3 is 14 residues long. Deletions cut 2 bases from V and 2 bases from J, with 8 bases between. Here the CDR3 DNA reads TGTGCCAGAAGCTTCTCAGGGGGCAATCAGCCCCAGCATTTT. It translates to CARSFSGGNQPQHF.

The chain joins TRBV27 to TRBJ1-2, with 8 bases fitting TRBD1. The CDR3 runs 14 residues. Looked up from germline, CDR1 is MNHEY and CDR2 is SMNVEV (reference sequence). Trimming removed 5 bases from V and 6 bases from J; junction bases left unmatched: 8. CDR3 loop: CASSRGGTGDGYTF. CDR3 in DNA: TGTGCCAGCAGTAGGGGAGGGACAGGAGATGGCTACACCTTC.

The rearrangement links TRBV6-6 to TRBJ2-3; 13 bases are a match to TRBD2. V gave up 5 bases and J gave up 3 bases; unmatched junction bases: 11. Germline CDR1 MNHNY, CDR2 SVGAGI (reference sequence). The CDR3 length is 18 residues. CDR3 bases: TGTGCCAGCAGTCGCACTAGCGGGGGGGCCATGGGTACAGATACGCAGTATTTT. The encoded protein is CASSRTSGGAMGTDTQYF.

The CDR3 DNA follows: TGTGCCAGCAGCCGCGGGACAGGGGGATACAATGAGCAGTTCTTC. It encodes CASSRGTGGYNEQFF. This chain connects TRBV5-8 to TRBJ2-1; 11 bases fit TRBD1. Germline lookup yields CDR1 SGHTS and CDR2 YDEGEE. There are 15 residues in the CDR3. Trimming took 4 bases from V and 4 from J; bases not matched to a gene: 4.

V usage is TRBV11-2 and J usage is TRBJ2-7; 8 positions match TRBD1. The CDR3 is 14 amino acids. Germline V gene lookup returns CDR1 SGHAT and CDR2 FQNNGV. The V segment lost 1 base and the J segment 3 bases; nucleotides outside the gene matches: 2. The CDR3 nucleotides are TGTGCCAGCAGCTTAGGGACAGGGCGCTACGAGCAGTACTTC. It translates to CASSLGTGRYEQYF.